The clone carrying this T cell receptor (beta chain) occurred many times. The target antigen is unknown. Preparation of the TCRbeta library involved a method that used unique molecular identifiers. TCRdb called the PCR reads again in MiXCR, with one record for every CDR3 protein. The sample gives 280,000 or so distinct CDR3 sequences, roughly 10% of which show up once; 23% is in the top ten. The data belong to a study of T-cell reconstitution after alpha-beta-depleted transplantation in children. Whole-study results and caveats: T-cell numbers and diversity one year post-transplant derived largely from freshly generated T cells. Recipient T cells and thymic progenitors that survived gave rise to the high TCRbeta diversity observed at day 60 in some patients. Where alpha-beta T cells came from about two months after transplant was reportedly several hundred expanded graft clones.

After removal of 3 bases from V and 0 bases from J, the junction contained 10 bases not matched to a gene. Looked up from germline, CDR1 is SGHAT and CDR2 is FQDESV (reference sequence). The CDR3 is made up of 19 amino acids. This receptor was identified in a male patient aged 2-15 years who had a stem cell transplant for chronic granulomatous disease, so the T cells may come from the graft donor. The chain joins TRBV11-1 to TRBJ2-6; TRBD1 matches 8 bases. The sample was peripheral blood, taken 180 days after TCRalphabeta/CD19-depleted stem cell transplant. The CDR3 reads CASSFQGAGDRSGANVLTF. Here the CDR3 DNA reads TGTGCCAGCAGCTTTCAGGGGGCAGGGGATCGCTCTGGGGCCAACGTCCTGACTTTC.